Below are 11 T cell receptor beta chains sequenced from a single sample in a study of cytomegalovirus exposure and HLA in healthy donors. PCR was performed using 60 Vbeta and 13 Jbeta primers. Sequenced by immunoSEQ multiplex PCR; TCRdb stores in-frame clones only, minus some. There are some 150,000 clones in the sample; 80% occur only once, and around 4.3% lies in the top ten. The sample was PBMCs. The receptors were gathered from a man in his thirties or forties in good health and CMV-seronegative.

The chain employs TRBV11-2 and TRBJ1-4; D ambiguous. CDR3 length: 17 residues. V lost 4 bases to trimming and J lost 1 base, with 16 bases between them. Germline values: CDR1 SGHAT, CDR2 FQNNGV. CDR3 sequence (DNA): TGTGCCAGCAGCTCCCTTATGAGATCGGGAACTAATGAAAAACTGTTTTTT. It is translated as CASSSLMRSGTNEKLFF.

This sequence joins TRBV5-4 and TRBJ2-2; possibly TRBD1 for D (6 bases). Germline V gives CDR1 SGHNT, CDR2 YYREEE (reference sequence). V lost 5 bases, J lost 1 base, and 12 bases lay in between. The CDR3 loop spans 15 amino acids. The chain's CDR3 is CASRTDRRNTGELFF. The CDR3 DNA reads TGTGCCAGCAGGACGGACAGACGGAACACCGGGGAGCTGTTTTTT.

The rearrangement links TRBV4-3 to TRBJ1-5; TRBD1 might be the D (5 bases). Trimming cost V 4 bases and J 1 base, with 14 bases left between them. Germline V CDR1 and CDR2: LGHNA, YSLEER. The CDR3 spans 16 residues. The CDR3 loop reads CASSPDWGGSNQPQHF. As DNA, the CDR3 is TGCGCCAGCAGCCCCGACTGGGGGGGAAGCAATCAGCCCCAGCATTTT.

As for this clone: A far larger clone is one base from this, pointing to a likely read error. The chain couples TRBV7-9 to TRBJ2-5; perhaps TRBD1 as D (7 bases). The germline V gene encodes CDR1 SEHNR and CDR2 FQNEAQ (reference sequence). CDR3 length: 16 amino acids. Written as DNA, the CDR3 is TGTTCCAGCAGCTTGCGGGACAGATGGTACCAAGAGACCCAGTACTTC. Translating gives CSSSLRDRWYQETQYF.

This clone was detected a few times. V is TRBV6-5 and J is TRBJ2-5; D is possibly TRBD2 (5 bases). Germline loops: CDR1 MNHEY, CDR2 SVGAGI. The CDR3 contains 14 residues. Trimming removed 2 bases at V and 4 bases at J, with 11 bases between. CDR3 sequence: CASSYSLAGETQYF. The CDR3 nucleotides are TGTGCCAGCAGTTACAGTCTAGCAGGAGAGACCCAGTACTTC.

CDR3 protein: CASSLKFSIPLSPLHF. CDR3 nucleotide sequence: TGTGCCAGCAGCTTAAAATTCTCTATCCCGCTTTCACCCCTCCACTTT. The chain is built from TRBV7-2 and TRBJ1-6, with D unresolved. The V end lost 2 bases, the J end lost 9 bases, and 17 bases lay between the germline ends. The CDR3 extends over 16 amino acids. Germline CDR1 and CDR2: SGHTA and FQGNSA.

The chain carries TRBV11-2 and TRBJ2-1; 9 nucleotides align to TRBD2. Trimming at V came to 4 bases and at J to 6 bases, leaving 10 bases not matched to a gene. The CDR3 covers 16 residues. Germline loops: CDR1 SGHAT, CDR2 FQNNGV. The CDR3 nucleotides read TGTGCCAGCAGCTCCAAAAAAACTAGCGGGTCCAATGAGCAGTTCTTC. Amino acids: CASSSKKTSGSNEQFF.

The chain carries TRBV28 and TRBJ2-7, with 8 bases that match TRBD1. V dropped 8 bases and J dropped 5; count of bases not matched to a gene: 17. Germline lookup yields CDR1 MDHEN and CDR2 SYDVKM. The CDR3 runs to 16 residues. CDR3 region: CASRGRTGLSSNEQYF. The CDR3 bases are TGTGCCAGCCGAGGGAGGACAGGGCTTTCCTCGAACGAGCAGTACTTC.

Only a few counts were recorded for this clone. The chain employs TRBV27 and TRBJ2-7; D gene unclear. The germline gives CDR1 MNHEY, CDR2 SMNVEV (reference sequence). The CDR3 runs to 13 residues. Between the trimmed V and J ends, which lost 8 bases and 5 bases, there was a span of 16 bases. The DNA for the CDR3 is TGTGCCAGCGAGTCCAGGCCTGGCGACGAGCAGTACTTC. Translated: CASESRPGDEQYF.

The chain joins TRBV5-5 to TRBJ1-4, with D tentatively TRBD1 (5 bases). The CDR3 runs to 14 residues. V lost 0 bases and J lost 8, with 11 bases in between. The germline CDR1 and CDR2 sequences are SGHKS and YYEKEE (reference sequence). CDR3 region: CASSLGQGEEKLFF. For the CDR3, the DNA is TGTGCCAGCAGCTTGGGCCAGGGTGAGGAAAAACTGTTTTTT. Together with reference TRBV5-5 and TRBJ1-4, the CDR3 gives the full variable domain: DAGVTQSPTHLIKTRGQQVTLRCSPISGHKSVSWYQQVLGQGPQFIFQYYEKEERGRGNFPDRFSARQFPNYSSELNVNALLLGDSALYLCASSLGQGEEKLFFGSGTQLSVL.

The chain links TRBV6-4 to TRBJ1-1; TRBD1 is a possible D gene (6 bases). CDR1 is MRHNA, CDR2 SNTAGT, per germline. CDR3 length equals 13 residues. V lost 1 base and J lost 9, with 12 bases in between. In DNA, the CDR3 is TGTGCCAGCAGTGACTGGAGGGGGGGGAAAGCTTTCTTT. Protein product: CASSDWRGGKAFF.